The rows below give T cell receptor beta chains drawn from one sample of a study of vaccination and CD4 T cells after COVID-19. Each CDR3 protein is one row after TCRdb ran MiXCR on the PCR reads. The data contain over 10,000 distinct CDR3 sequences, 30% to 45% of them seen just once; the ten biggest clones take up around 20%. Their recognized antigens are unknown. The sequenced sample was cultured CD4+ T cells from blood. The receptors come from a human donor with COVID-19. The CDR3 runs from the conserved cysteine through the conserved F or W. The D gene is left open where the match is weak. Clone size is shown for a subset of rows, as once, few, many or a class of expanded clone.

size	J	D	V	CDR3	DNA
.	TRBJ2-3	.	TRBV5-1	CASSRKDYRTTDTQYF	TGCGCCAGCAGCCGTAAGGACTACCGGACCACAGATACGCAGTATTTT
medium-sized	TRBJ1-5	TRBD1	TRBV20-1	CSARPQGAGNQPQHF	TGCAGTGCTAGGCCACAGGGGGCCGGCAATCAGCCCCAGCATTTT
.	TRBJ2-5	.	TRBV5-8	CASSFGPGQETQYF	.
.	TRBJ1-5	.	TRBV10-2	CASSRSGLLNQPQHF	TGCGCCAGCAGTCGTTCGGGACTTCTCAATCAGCCCCAGCATTTT
.	TRBJ1-4	.	TRBV10-3	CAISGRINEKLFF	TGTGCCATCAGTGGACGGATTAATGAAAAACTGTTTTTT
.	TRBJ2-2	TRBD2	TRBV6-2/TRBV6-3	CASNSGGASRTGELFF	TGTGCCAGCAATAGCGGGGGTGCCTCGCGGACCGGGGAGCTGTTTTTT
.	TRBJ1-5	.	TRBV20-1	CSAIDRLEQPQHF	TGCAGTGCTATTGACCGCTTAGAACAGCCCCAGCATTTT
few	TRBJ2-3	TRBD2	TRBV30	CAWSVGTSGGLSTDTQYF	TGTGCCTGGAGTGTAGGGACTAGCGGGGGGCTTAGCACAGATACGCAGTATTTT
.	TRBJ2-1	.	TRBV5-6	CASSLGQGGGEQFF	TGTGCCAGCAGCTTAGGCCAGGGGGGAGGTGAGCAGTTCTTC
.	TRBJ2-7	.	TRBV5-1	CASSPDGSQSPYEQYF	TGCGCCAGCAGCCCGGACGGCAGCCAGTCCCCCTACGAGCAGTACTTC